The rows below give T cell receptor beta chains drawn from one sample of a study of shared clonotypes between healthy human individuals. Repertoires were generated with immunoSEQ multiplex PCR, while TCRdb's copy carries only in-frame clones and drops some. The sample holds a few million clones, more than 80% seen once. Sequenced: naive CD4+ T cells sorted from blood. Source of these receptors: a man in his late teens or twenties in good health. Each CDR3 is given with its conserved first and last residue. The size entry is marked missing in some rows and otherwise reads once, few, many or a size class.

J,size,V,CDR3
TRBJ2-1,-,TRBV6-5,CASSRPGGAYNEQFF
TRBJ2-7,-,TRBV7-2,CASSSTLGLAGGHYEQYF
TRBJ2-7,-,TRBV7-3,CASSLQGADEQYF
TRBJ2-5,-,TRBV6-1,CASSLAGPSVETQYF
TRBJ2-7,-,TRBV21-1,CASSKEGPRTYEQYF
TRBJ1-5,-,TRBV19,CASIGVGISNQPQHF
TRBJ1-6,-,TRBV30,CAWSGVGGGNSPLHF
TRBJ1-2,-,TRBV5-1,CASSLSRGDYGYTF
TRBJ2-3,-,TRBV5-1,CASSPVSTDTQYF
TRBJ2-7,-,TRBV18,CASSAREPNEQYF
TRBJ2-7,once,TRBV19,CASSIKSGNSYEQYF
TRBJ1-5,-,TRBV15,CATSRGQSPKVEPQHF
TRBJ2-1,-,TRBV30,CAWRTSGMGNEQFF
TRBJ1-4,few,TRBV29-1,CSVGNSGSEKLFF
TRBJ2-5,-,TRBV7-2,CASSLASGRLEETQYF
TRBJ2-7,once,TRBV7-2,CASSFVTSGGRGEQYF
TRBJ2-5,-,TRBV11-1,CASSSRGTGETQYF
TRBJ1-2,-,TRBV5-1,CASSTGQFALTSYTF
TRBJ2-1,-,TRBV6-6,CASRSYSEGGNEQFF
TRBJ1-2,-,TRBV7-8,CASSSYLAGTVIANYGYTF
TRBJ2-7,-,TRBV30,CAWSLTYEQYF
TRBJ2-1,-,TRBV5-6,CASSLWGTYSSYNEQFF
TRBJ1-5,-,TRBV12-2,CASRLGGERNQPQHF
TRBJ2-3,-,TRBV9,CASSKQGAPDTQYF
TRBJ2-7,-,TRBV7-9,CASSLGRGDYIAYEQYF
TRBJ2-2,-,TRBV10-3,CAISVTVPNTGELFF
TRBJ2-2,-,TRBV2,CAPNEGAGEDTGELFF
TRBJ2-7,-,TRBV6-1,CASSEVWSSYEQYF
TRBJ1-1,-,TRBV5-4,CASSPDGRTTEAFF
TRBJ1-1,-,TRBV15,CATSREANTEAFF
TRBJ1-2,-,TRBV2,CASSGGTGGSLANYGYTF
TRBJ1-4,-,TRBV5-4,CASSTRDSEKLFF
TRBJ2-1,-,TRBV5-1,CASSLQGRSDEQFF
TRBJ1-2,-,TRBV19,CASSPTTVNYGYTF
TRBJ1-1,-,TRBV7-9,CASSLLGPSTEAFF
TRBJ2-4,-,TRBV7-8,CASSLAGQAGGAIQYF
TRBJ1-2,-,TRBV2,CASTRSGLIGYGYTF
TRBJ2-2,-,TRBV11-3,CASTRGGAAGELFF
TRBJ1-5,-,TRBV10-3,CAISINGQGKPQHF
TRBJ1-5,-,TRBV11-2,CASSSNRGGNNQPQHF
TRBJ1-2,-,TRBV2,CASTRQGRSGYTF
TRBJ2-5,-,TRBV19,CASSIMLAGEGETQYF
TRBJ2-2,-,TRBV9,CASGSANTGELFF
TRBJ2-1,once,TRBV6-4,CASSAGTTYNEQFF
TRBJ2-5,few,TRBV4-3,CASSQEPYQETQYF
TRBJ2-4,-,TRBV7-2,CASSFGGDKNIQYF
TRBJ1-5,-,TRBV7-6,CASSAGWGQPQHF
TRBJ2-1,-,TRBV28,CASSLSRGNEQFF
TRBJ2-6,-,TRBV7-6,CASSPPLDRGSSGANVLTF
TRBJ2-3,-,TRBV29-1,CSVVGTGRTDTQYF
TRBJ1-5,-,TRBV5-5,CASSLAGGNQPQHF
TRBJ1-4,-,TRBV23-1,CASSQSEGLTNEKLFF
TRBJ1-1,-,TRBV10-2,CASRRGANTEAFF